These 2 T cell receptor beta chains share one sample of origin, sequenced in a study of ipilimumab plus nivolumab after autologous stem cell transplantation. TCRdb's table, derived via immunoSEQ multiplex PCR, lists solely in-frame clones and lacks some. The sample consists of tens of thousands of clones, 70% to 85% of them appearing once. Sample: PBMCs, taken in a trial of ipilimumab plus nivolumab as post-transplant consolidation. The source is a male donor with diffuse large B-cell lymphoma.

This clone has just a few counts. V gene TRBV5-4 combines with J gene TRBJ2-7, with D perhaps matching TRBD1 (7 bases). The V end was cut by 4 bases, the J end by 0 bases, with 23 bases between. The germline gives CDR1 SGHNT, CDR2 YYREEE (reference sequence). The CDR3 consists of 18 residues. The CDR3 reads CASSQKGPQGGLSYEQYF. CDR3 in DNA: TGTGCCAGCAGCCAAAAAGGCCCCCAGGGGGGTCTCTCCTACGAGCAGTACTTC.

The chain uses TRBV7-2 and TRBJ2-1; the D gene is possibly TRBD2 (5 bases). V shed 4 bases and J shed 4 bases, with 17 bases lying between them. CDR3 length equals 16 residues. Germline assignment: CDR1 SGHTA and CDR2 FQGNSA. The CDR3 nucleotides are TGTGCCAGCAGCTCGAGATGGACTGGGGTATACAATGAGCAGTTCTTC. This gives the protein CASSSRWTGVYNEQFF.